This TCR beta chain was sequenced during a study of PD-1 blockade in classical Hodgkin lymphoma (dated by TCRdb to the early 2020s). In the study overall: Nivolumab dosing was 3 mg/kg intravenously every 2 weeks, continuing until either disease progression or unacceptable toxicity. The study used CyTOF and TCR beta sequencing to define a peripheral blood immune signature of response to PD-1 blockade in classical Hodgkin lymphoma.

The label giving this sample's time point can be read as: cycle 4 day 1 (C4D1), after 6 weeks of nivolumab. All trial patients had relapsed after autologous stem cell transplantation, with cohorts A, B and C differing in prior brentuximab vedotin exposure. A Miltenyi CD4+ T cell isolation kit was used for magnetic negative selection to purify CD4+ T cells from thawed PBMCs. The trial cohort comprised approximately 55 patients with relapsed/refractory classical Hodgkin lymphoma whose best overall responses were complete response, partial response or progressive disease. In the multi-cohort phase II CheckMate 205 trial, trial patients received single-agent nivolumab. An independent review committee assessed best overall response by applying the 2007 International Working Group response criteria. Trial PBMCs were collected immediately before nivolumab initiation (C1D1) and during therapy at cycle 2 day 1 and cycle 4 day 1. Peripheral blood was collected in 8 mL Vacutainer Cell Preparation Tubes, from which PBMCs were isolated by centrifugation and then cryopreserved. Purified CD4+ and CD8+ fractions were generated only in cases for which an additional PBMC sample was available. Magnetically labelled cells were removed on LS columns in a quadroMACS separator, and the flow-through was collected as the purified fraction.

The Qiagen DNeasy kit was used to extract genomic DNA from unsorted PBMCs and from the negatively selected CD4+ and CD8+ fractions. TCR beta CDR3 regions were amplified by immunoSEQ multiplex PCR using primers annealing to V and J segments. A synthetic immune receptor repertoire was used to minimize amplification bias, and remaining bias was computationally removed after sequencing. As for how the authors treated the data: Repertoire diversity was quantified as the Shannon entropy index using custom Python scripts. Unsorted, CD4+ and CD8+ repertoires were analyzed separately, except for combined analyses in which CD4+ and CD8+ sequences were merged in silico. A clone counted as expanded when the clone's frequency after treatment rose at least 2-fold relative to C1D1, and clones undetected at baseline were given a pseudocount of 0.5. Singleton clones were defined as clones with 0 or 1 copy at C1D1, and non-singleton clones were defined as clones with 2 or more copies. By matching protein sequences in sorted samples from the same patient, clones expanded in unsorted samples were annotated as CD4+, CD8+ or unknown. Diversity changes from C1D1 to C4D1 were tested in paired samples using Wilcoxon tests. TCRdb holds this immuneACCESS table with in-frame rearrangements only. Some clones are missing; in checked studies, unresolved V genes explain under half, and the rest has no known cause. V, J and clone size were drawn from that table, and D and trimming were deduced from the DNA. The sample data list about 27,000 clones, and around 83% of these were observed just once. Over 2% of the sample belongs to the ten largest clones.

Overall study outcomes, separate from this receptor: The study was restricted to a single clinical trial cohort, and the causes of repertoire differences, possibly disease activity or prior therapy, were left undefined. By C4D1, a significant rise was seen in CD4+ TCR diversity but not in CD8+ TCR diversity (p=0.0027 vs p=0.16), and the rise was most apparent among complete responders (p=0.02). Lower diversity was observed in patients in whom nivolumab was started less than 1 year after ASCT, and these patients were excluded from later analyses so that confounding by immune reconstitution would be avoided. Baseline TCR diversity was reported as lower in newly diagnosed patients than in healthy donors, and lower still in relapsed/refractory patients. Trial patients with a complete response had baseline diversity similar to that of newly diagnosed patients, while partial responders and progressors had significantly lower diversity.

This clone was found once. No antigen is known for it. Base qualities are not at hand, and no much larger clone is one base apart. This sequence originates from a human donor with classical Hodgkin lymphoma. Sequenced material: CD4+ T cells from blood, taken before the fourth cycle of nivolumab.

The CDR3 sequence is CASSVGQAGEAFF. The sequence in DNA is TGCGCCAGCAGCGTTGGACAGGCAGGTGAAGCTTTCTTT. The rearranged segments are TRBV5-1 and TRBJ1-1, with TRBD1 identical over 7 junction bases. V has 4 bases trimmed and J has 7 bases trimmed; junction bases matching no gene number 7. Its CDR3 holds 13 amino acids, cysteine through phenylalanine. Here the CDR3 DNA is all that survives: 39 bases in frame from base 1. CDR1 SGHRS and CDR2 YFSETQ were looked up in the germline V gene.